This T cell receptor (beta chain) stems from a study of tumor-infiltrating lymphocytes in primary liver carcinoma. On this clonotype: One base away lies a much larger clone, so this may be a sequencing read error.

This CDR3 spans 17 amino acids. From germline, CDR1 is LGHNA and CDR2 YSLEER. A primer matching the constant region was used to make TCR beta cDNA from about 500 ng of total RNA. Three rounds of nested multiplex PCR with slightly modified ARM-PCR produced TCR beta libraries. The first two PCR rounds, around 10 cycles each, used TRBV1-TRBV30 forward primers and a C-beta reverse primer. TCRdb processed the multiplex PCR reads anew with MiXCR; each CDR3 protein has one entry. The sample yields approximately 60,000 distinct CDR3 sequences, approximately 70% seen once. Investigators took RNA and DNA out together from roughly 21-30 mg of unsorted bulk tissue.

The chain joins TRBV4-3 to TRBJ1-2, with TRBD1 matching over 8 bases. The sequencing input was liver tumor tissue from sampling region 2. The subset: tumor region T2, inferior pole. The sequence was obtained from a man aged 35 to 55 with primary liver carcinoma and hepatitis B virus infection. The CDR3 sequence: CSSSQDYRQGRIYGYTF. As DNA, the CDR3 is TGCTCCAGCAGCCAGGATTATCGACAGGGGCGGATCTATGGCTACACCTTC.